The clone carrying this TCR beta chain was seen many times. In the original analysis: The distant-metastasis classifier for papillary thyroid cancer was built from CDR3 differences across clinicopathological groups. TCRdb re-called the PCR reads through MiXCR. The authors' filters were not applied to this entry. This sample has around 34,000 clones, with about 15% found just once. The data derive from a study of metastatic and nonmetastatic thyroid tumors. Study-level information: A comparison of repertoires was made across blood and tumor or nodule tissue from malignant and benign thyroid patients.

Thyroid surgery had not been preceded by any treatment in any patient. CDR3 size: 10 residues. Trimming removed 7 bases at V and 0 bases at J, with 2 bases between. The germline V gene has CDR1 SQVTM and CDR2 ANQGSEA. The specimen sequenced was blood. The genes are TRBV29-1 and TRBJ2-3; D remains ambiguous. This TCR came from a female donor with papillary thyroid cancer or a benign thyroid nodule (not recorded which). Some clones in this sample may be carry-over from other donors' samples. CDR3 in amino acids: CSGSTDTQYF. CDR3 bases: TGCAGCGGAAGCACAGATACGCAGTATTTT.